The entry below gives a single TCR beta chain sequence along with its context. Antigen unknown. The CDR3 totals 18 residues. The germline V and J ends were trimmed by 3 bases and 3 bases, with 23 bases remaining between them. Germline assignment: CDR1 SGHTA and CDR2 FQGNSA. TCRdb called the 5' RACE reads again in MiXCR, with one record for every CDR3 protein. Altogether about 560,000 distinct CDR3 sequences are present, less than 25% being singletons, with the ten largest covering approximately 8.4%. This specimen belongs to a study of T-cell memory formation after mild COVID-19. Study-wide points: The authors left the SARS-CoV-2 specificity of second-wave clones peaking on day 37 unconfirmed.

The sequenced sample was PBMCs or a T cell subset sorted from them (not recorded which). This TCR derives from an adult woman who had mild COVID-19 (a few samples of this study predate the infection). Cell type and time point are not known. V and J are TRBV7-2 and TRBJ1-1; D call uncertain. CDR3 in amino acids: CASSFPSLRLAGDTEAFF. The CDR3, as DNA: TGTGCCAGCAGCTTTCCCTCACTACGGCTGGCAGGAGACACTGAAGCTTTCTTT. The full variable domain, its missing parts supplied by reference TRBV7-2 and TRBJ1-1, is GAGVSQSPSNKVTEKGKDVELRCDPISGHTALYWYRQSLGQGLEFLIYFQGNSAPDKSGLPSDRFSAERTGGSVSTLTIQRTQQEDSAVYLCASSFPSLRLAGDTEAFFGQGTRLTVV.